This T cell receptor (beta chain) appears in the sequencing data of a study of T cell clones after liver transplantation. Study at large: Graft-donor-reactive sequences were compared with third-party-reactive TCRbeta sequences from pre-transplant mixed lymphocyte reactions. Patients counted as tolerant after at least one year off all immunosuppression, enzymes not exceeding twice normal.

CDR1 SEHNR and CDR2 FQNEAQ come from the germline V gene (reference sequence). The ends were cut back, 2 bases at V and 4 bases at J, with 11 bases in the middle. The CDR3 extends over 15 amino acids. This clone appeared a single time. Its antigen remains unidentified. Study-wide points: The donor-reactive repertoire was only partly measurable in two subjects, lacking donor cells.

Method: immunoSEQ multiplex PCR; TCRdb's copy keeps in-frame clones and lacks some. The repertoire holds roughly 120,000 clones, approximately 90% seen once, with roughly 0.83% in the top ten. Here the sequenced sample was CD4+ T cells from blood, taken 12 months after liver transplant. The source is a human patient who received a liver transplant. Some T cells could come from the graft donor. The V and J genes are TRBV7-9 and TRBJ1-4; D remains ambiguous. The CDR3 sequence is CASSLKGYSNEKLFF. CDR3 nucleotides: TGTGCCAGCAGCTTAAAGGGTTACAGTAATGAAAAACTGTTTTTT.